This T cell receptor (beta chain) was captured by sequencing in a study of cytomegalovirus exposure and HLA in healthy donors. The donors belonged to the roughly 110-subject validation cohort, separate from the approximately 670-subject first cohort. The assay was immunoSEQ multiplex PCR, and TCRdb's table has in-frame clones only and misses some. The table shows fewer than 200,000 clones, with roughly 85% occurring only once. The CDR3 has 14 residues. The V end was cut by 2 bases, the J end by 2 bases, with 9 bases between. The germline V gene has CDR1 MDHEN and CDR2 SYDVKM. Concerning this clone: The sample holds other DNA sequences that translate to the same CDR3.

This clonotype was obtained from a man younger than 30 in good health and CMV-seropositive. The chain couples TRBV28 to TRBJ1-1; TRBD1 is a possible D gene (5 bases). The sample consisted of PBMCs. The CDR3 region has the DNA TGTGCCAGCAGTTTAACAGGACTAAACACTGAAGCTTTCTTT. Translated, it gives CASSLTGLNTEAFF.